This T cell receptor (beta chain) was obtained from a study of T cells in Graves' hyperthyroidism and ophthalmopathy. Study-level results: From stable hyperthyroidism, ophthalmopathy was set apart by a 13 V-J model.

RNA transcripts provided the source from which TCR beta CDR3 regions were amplified. RT-PCR in the first round (using the HTBI primer set) targeted the TCR CDR3. TCRdb re-called the multiplex PCR reads through MiXCR, storing one row per CDR3 protein. This sample has over 700,000 distinct CDR3 sequences; roughly a third occur once, and the top ten carry around 30%. This clonotype was counted ten times or more. Its antigen is unknown. The germline V gene encodes CDR1 KGHDR and CDR2 SFDVKD. The CDR3 spans 12 residues. Trimming shortened V by 9 bases and J by 5 bases, and 12 bases separated the two germline ends.

The specimen sequenced was blood. This sequence was found in a woman aged 40 to 50 with Graves' hyperthyroidism. The chain has TRBV24-1 and TRBJ1-2, with D uncertain. CDR3 in amino acids: CATRGSDYGYTF. In DNA form, the CDR3 reads TGTGCCACCCGCGGGAGCGATTATGGCTACACCTTC.